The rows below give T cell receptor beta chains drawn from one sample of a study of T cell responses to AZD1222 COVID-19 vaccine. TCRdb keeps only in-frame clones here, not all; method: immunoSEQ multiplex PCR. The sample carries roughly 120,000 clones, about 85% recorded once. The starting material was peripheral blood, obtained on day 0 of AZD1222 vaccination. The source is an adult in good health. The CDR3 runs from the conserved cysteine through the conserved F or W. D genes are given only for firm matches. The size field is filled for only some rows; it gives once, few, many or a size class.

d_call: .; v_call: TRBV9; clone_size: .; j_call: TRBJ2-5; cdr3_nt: TGTGCCAGCAGCGTCAGAGAGGGGAAAGAGACCCAGTACTTC; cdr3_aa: CASSVREGKETQYF
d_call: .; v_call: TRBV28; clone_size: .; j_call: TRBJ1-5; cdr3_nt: TGTGCCAGCAGGGACGGATTCAATCAGCCCCAGCATTTT; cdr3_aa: CASRDGFNQPQHF
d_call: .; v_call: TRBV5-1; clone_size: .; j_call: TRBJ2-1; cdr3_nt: TGCGCCAGCAGCTTACAATCCGTGGAGGGCGGTGAGCAGTTCTTC; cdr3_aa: CASSLQSVEGGEQFF
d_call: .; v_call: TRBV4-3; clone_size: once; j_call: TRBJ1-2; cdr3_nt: TGCGCCAGCAGCCAAGCAGGAGGGTACTATGGCTACACCTTC; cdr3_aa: CASSQAGGYYGYTF
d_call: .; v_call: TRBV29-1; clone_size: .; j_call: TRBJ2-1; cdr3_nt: TGCATAGGGCAACGACCCGACTACAATGAGCAGTTCTTC; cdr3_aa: CIGQRPDYNEQFF
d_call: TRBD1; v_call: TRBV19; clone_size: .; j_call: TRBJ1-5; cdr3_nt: TGTGCCAGTACCGGCCGACAGGGACTTAGCAATCAGCCCCAGCATTTT; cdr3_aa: CASTGRQGLSNQPQHF
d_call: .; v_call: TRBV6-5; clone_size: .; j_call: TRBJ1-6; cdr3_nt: TGTGCCAGCAGGCGGACATATAATTCACCCCTCCACTTT; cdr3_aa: CASRRTYNSPLHF
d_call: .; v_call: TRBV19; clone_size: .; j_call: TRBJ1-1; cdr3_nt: TGTGCCACCTCTCGACAGGAGCGGACTGAAGCTTTCTTT; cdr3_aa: CATSRQERTEAFF
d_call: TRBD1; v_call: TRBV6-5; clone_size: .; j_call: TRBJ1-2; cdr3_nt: TGTGCCAGCAGTTACTTACAGGGGGAACATGGCTACACCTTC; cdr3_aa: CASSYLQGEHGYTF
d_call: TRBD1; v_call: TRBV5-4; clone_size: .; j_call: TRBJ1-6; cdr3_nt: TGTGCCAGCAGCCAGAGCCTTCAGGGGGCGAGGGGGAATTCACCCCTCCACTTT; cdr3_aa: CASSQSLQGARGNSPLHF
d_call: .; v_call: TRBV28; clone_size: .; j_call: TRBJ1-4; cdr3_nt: TGTGCCAGCAGCCGGGTCCAGAAGGAAAAACTGTTTTTT; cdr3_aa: CASSRVQKEKLFF
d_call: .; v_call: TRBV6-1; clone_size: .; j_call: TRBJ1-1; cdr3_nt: TGTGCCAGCAGTGAATTCGGTCAGTTGAACACTGAAGCTTTCTTT; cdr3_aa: CASSEFGQLNTEAFF
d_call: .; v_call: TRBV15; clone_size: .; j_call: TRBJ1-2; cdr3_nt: TGTGCCACCAGCACTTCGACAGGACTTAACTATGGCTACACCTTC; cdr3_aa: CATSTSTGLNYGYTF
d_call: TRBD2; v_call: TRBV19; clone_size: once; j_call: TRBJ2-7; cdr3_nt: TGTGCCAGTAGTATAGGAGGGACTACCCTTGAAGAGCAGTACTTC; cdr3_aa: CASSIGGTTLEEQYF
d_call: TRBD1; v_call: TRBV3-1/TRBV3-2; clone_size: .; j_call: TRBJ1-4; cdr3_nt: TGTGCCAGCAGCCCGGACAGGGACGCAACTAATGAAAAACTGTTTTTT; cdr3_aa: CASSPDRDATNEKLFF
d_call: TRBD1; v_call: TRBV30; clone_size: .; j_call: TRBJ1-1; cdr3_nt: TGTGCCTTCTGGGGACAGGGGGGAAAGAACACTGAAGCTTTCTTT; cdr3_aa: CAFWGQGGKNTEAFF
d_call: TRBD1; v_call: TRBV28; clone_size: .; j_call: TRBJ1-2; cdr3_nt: TGTGCCAGCAGTATAAACAGGGGGGCAAACTATGGCTACACCTTC; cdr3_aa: CASSINRGANYGYTF
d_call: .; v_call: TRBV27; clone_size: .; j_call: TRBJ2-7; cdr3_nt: TGTGCCAGCAGTTTGATAGGCGGCGATTACGAGCAGTACTTC; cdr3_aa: CASSLIGGDYEQYF
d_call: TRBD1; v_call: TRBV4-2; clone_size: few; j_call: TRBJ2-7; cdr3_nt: TGTGCCAGCAGCCCCGGGACAGGCTTCTCCGAGCAGTACTTC; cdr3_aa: CASSPGTGFSEQYF
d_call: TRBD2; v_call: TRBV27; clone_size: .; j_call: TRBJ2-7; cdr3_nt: TGTGCCACCAAACAGGCGTCTAGCGGTAATTACGAGCAGTACTTC; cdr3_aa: CATKQASSGNYEQYF
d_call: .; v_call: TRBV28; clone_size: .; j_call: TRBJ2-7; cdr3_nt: TGTGCCAGCAGTTTACCCGACAGAAGCGAGCAGTACTTC; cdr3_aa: CASSLPDRSEQYF
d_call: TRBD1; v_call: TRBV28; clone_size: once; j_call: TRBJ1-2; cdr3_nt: TGTGCCAGCAGTTTAGGGGACAGCCGGCGTGGCTACACCTTC; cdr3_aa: CASSLGDSRRGYTF
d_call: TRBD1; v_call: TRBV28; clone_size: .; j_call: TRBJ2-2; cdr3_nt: TGTGCCAGCAGAACTTACAGGGGGAACACCGGGGAGCTGTTTTTT; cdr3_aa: CASRTYRGNTGELFF
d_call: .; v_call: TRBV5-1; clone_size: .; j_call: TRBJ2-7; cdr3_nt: TGCGCCAGCAGCTCGATGGACCGAGGGCCCTACGAGCAGTACTTC; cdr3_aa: CASSSMDRGPYEQYF
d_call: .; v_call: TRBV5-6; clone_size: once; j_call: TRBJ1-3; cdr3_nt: TGTGCCAGCAGCTCCCTGGGGGTGAGGTCAAGCTCTGGAAACACCATATATTTT; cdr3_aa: CASSSLGVRSSSGNTIYF
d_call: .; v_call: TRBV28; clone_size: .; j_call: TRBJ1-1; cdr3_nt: TGTGCCAGCAGTTACTCTAACACTGAAGCTTTCTTT; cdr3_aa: CASSYSNTEAFF
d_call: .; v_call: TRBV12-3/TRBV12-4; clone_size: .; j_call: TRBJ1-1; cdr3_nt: TGTGCCAGCAGCTCGGGGATTGAAGCTTTCTTT; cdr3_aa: CASSSGIEAFF
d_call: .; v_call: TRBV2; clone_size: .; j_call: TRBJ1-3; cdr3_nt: TGTGCCAGCAGGGAGGGGACCTCTGGAAACACCATATATTTT; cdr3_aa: CASREGTSGNTIYF
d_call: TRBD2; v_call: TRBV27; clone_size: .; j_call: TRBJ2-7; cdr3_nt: TGTGCCAGCAGTCGCACAGGGACTAGCGGACTCTACGAGCAGTACTTC; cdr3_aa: CASSRTGTSGLYEQYF
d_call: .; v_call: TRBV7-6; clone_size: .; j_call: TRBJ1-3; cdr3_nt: TGTGCCAGCAGCTTAGCGCTTAGGGCTTCTGGAAACACCATATATTTT; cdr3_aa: CASSLALRASGNTIYF
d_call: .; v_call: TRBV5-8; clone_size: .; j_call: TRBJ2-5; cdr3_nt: TGTGCCAGCAGATTTGGGGGGCAAGAGACCCAGTACTTC; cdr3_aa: CASRFGGQETQYF
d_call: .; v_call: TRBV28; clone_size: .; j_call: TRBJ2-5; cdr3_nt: TGTGCCATCGGACGGGGCCAAGAGACCCAGTACTTC; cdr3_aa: CAIGRGQETQYF
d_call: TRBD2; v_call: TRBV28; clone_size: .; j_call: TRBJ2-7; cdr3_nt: TGTGCCAGCAGTCCCATAGGGGCGGGAGTACAAGAGCAGTACTTC; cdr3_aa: CASSPIGAGVQEQYF
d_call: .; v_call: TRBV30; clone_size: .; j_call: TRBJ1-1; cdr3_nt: TGTGCCTGGATTCGACAGCGAACTATGAACACTGAAGCTTTCTTT; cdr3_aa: CAWIRQRTMNTEAFF
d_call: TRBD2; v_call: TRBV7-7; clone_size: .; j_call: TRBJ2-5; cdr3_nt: TGTGCTAGCAGCTTAGCGGGGGAGCAAGAGACCCAGTACTTC; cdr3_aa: CASSLAGEQETQYF
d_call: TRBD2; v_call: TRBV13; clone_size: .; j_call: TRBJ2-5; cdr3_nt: TGTGCCAGCTCTAGCGGGAGCTCACGGGAGACCCAGTACTTC; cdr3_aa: CASSSGSSRETQYF
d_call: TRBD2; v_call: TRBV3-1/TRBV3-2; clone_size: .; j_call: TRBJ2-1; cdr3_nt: TGTGCCAGCAGACGACTAGCGGGGGACAATGAGCAGTTCTTC; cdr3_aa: CASRRLAGDNEQFF
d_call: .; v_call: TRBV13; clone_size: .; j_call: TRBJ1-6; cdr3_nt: TGTGCCAGCAGCTTAGGGTCCAGGGGCGCTAATTCACCCCTCCACTTT; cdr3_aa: CASSLGSRGANSPLHF
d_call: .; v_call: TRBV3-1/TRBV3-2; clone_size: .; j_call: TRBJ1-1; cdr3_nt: TGTGCCAGCAGCCAAGATCGCCGAGCAACGAACACTGAAGCTTTCTTT; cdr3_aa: CASSQDRRATNTEAFF
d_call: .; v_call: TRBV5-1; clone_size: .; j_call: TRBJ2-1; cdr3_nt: TGCGCCAGCAGCCCGGACAGCTTCCTATACAATGAGCAGTTCTTC; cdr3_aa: CASSPDSFLYNEQFF
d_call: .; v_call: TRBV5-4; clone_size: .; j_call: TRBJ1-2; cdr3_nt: TGTGCCAGCAGCACAATTACAGGGAATGGGGACGGCTACACCTTC; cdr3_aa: CASSTITGNGDGYTF
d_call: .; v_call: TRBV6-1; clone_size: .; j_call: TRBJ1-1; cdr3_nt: TGTGCCAGCAGTGAATCGACGGTGAACACTGAAGCTTTCTTT; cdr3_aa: CASSESTVNTEAFF
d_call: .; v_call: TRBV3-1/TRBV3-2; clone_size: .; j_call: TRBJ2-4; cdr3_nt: TGTGCCAGCAGCCCCAAGGGGAACATTCAGTACTTC; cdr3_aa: CASSPKGNIQYF
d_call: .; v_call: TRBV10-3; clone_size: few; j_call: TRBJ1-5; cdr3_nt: TGTGCCATCAAAGACCAGGGTGGCAATCAGCCCCAGCATTTT; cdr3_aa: CAIKDQGGNQPQHF
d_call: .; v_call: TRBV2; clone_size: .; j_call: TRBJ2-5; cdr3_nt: TGTGCCAGCAGCCCAGGATCGAGGCAAGAGACCCAGTACTTC; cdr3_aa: CASSPGSRQETQYF
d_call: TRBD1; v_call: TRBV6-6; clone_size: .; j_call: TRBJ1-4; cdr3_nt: TGTGCCAGCAGTGGATCCCCGATGGGGGACAGGGGTGATGAAAAACTGTTTTTT; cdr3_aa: CASSGSPMGDRGDEKLFF
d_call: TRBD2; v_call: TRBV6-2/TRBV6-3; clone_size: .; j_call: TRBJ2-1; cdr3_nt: TGTGCCAGCAGTTCCGGAGGCGGGGGGCGTTCCTACAATGAGCAGTTCTTC; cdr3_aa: CASSSGGGGRSYNEQFF
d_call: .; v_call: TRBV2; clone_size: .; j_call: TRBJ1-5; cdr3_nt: TGTGCCAGCCGGGGCTATAATCAGCCCCAGCATTTT; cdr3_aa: CASRGYNQPQHF
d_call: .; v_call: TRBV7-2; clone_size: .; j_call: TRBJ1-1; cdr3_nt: TGTGCCAGCAGCTTGGGAATTGGGGGCTCGAACACTGAAGCTTTCTTT; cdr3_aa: CASSLGIGGSNTEAFF
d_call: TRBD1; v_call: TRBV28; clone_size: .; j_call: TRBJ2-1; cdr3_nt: TGTGCCAGCTTTCTACAGGGGCGTTACAATGAGCAGTTCTTC; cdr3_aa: CASFLQGRYNEQFF
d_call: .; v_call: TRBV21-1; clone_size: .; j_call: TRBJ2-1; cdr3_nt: TGTGCCAGCAAAAGGGAAACCTACAATGAGCAGTTCTTC; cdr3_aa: CASKRETYNEQFF
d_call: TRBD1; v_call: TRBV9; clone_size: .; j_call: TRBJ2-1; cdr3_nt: TGTGCCAGCAGCATCGGGACAGGATACAATGAGCAGTTCTTC; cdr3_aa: CASSIGTGYNEQFF
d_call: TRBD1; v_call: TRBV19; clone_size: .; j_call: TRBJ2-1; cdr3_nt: TGTGCCAGTAGTACCGGGACAGCAAACAATGAGCAGTTCTTC; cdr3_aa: CASSTGTANNEQFF
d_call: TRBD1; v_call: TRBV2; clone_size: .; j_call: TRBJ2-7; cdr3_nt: TGTGCCAGCCTGGACAGGGAGGAATACGAGCAGTACTTC; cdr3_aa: CASLDREEYEQYF
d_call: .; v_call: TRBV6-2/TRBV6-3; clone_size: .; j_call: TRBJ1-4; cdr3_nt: TGTGCCAGCAGTTACGTCGGAGCCAGCTTTAATGAAAAACTGTTTTTT; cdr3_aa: CASSYVGASFNEKLFF
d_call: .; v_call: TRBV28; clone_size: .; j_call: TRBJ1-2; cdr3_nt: TGTGCCAGCAGTTTACCCGGACAGCTATATGGCTACACCTTC; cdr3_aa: CASSLPGQLYGYTF
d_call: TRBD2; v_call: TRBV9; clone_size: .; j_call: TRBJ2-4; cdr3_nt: TGTGCCAGCAGCGCTCGACTAGCGGGAGAGTTAGGGATTCAGTACTTC; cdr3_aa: CASSARLAGELGIQYF
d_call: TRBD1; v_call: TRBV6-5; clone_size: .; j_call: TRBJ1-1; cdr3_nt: TGTGCCAGCAGTTACTCGGCGGGACAGGGGGACACTGAAGCTTTCTTT; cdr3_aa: CASSYSAGQGDTEAFF
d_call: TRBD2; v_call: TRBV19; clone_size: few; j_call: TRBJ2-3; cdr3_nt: TGTGCCAGTAGTGCCGGGACTAGCTCCTTAGATACGCAGTATTTT; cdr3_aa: CASSAGTSSLDTQYF